A selection of T cell receptor beta chains follows, all from one sample in a study of T-cell memory formation after mild COVID-19. TCRdb itself ran the 5' RACE reads through MiXCR, one entry per CDR3 protein. The sample contains about 610,000 distinct CDR3 sequences, 17% of which appear only once. Source material: PBMCs or a T cell subset sorted from them (not recorded which). The origin of the receptors is an adult woman who had mild COVID-19 (a few samples of this study predate the infection). Cell type and time point are not known. The CDR3 runs from the conserved cysteine through the conserved F or W.

v_gene	j_gene	CDR3aa
TRBV20-1	TRBJ2-3	CSARDGGSTDTQYF
TRBV7-2	TRBJ2-1	CASSATGTTYNEQFF
TRBV20-1	TRBJ2-3	CSAKNPTIITDTQYF
TRBV7-2	TRBJ2-5	CASSPLGTQYF
TRBV2	TRBJ2-1	CASMVVGDSYNEQFF
TRBV6-1	TRBJ2-7	CASTIGRQGIFEQYF
TRBV15	TRBJ2-7	CATSRDLRDLGTYEQYF
TRBV2	TRBJ2-2	CASSGIRGLNTGELFF
TRBV7-2	TRBJ2-2	CASSFVTGELFF
TRBV5-1	TRBJ2-7	CASSQGRGASNYEQYF
TRBV4-1	TRBJ1-6	CASSQDPGANSPLHF
TRBV7-8	TRBJ2-7	CASSLISGGTYEQYF
TRBV12-3/TRBV12-4	TRBJ2-3	CASSLFGLATDTQYF
TRBV18	TRBJ1-1	CASCQGAPRTEAFF
TRBV9	TRBJ2-3	CASSVGGRGVTDTQYF
TRBV6-5	TRBJ2-1	CASSLTGEVDEQFF
TRBV20-1	TRBJ2-3	CSAQALGLGPSTDTQYF
TRBV3-1	TRBJ2-1	CASSFGLAGRNEQFF
TRBV6-5	TRBJ2-7	CASGQISSYEQYF
TRBV4-2	TRBJ2-2	CASSQALAGGPDTGELFF
TRBV12-3/TRBV12-4	TRBJ1-2	CASSPYVGRNTNYGYTF
TRBV7-2	TRBJ2-7	CASNQAGTSPYEQYF
TRBV7-3	TRBJ1-1	CASSFGANTEAFF
TRBV9	TRBJ1-6	CASSVEGMNSPLHF
TRBV6-1	TRBJ2-7	CASSQWTGGYEQYF
TRBV3-1	TRBJ2-1	CASSLLATSNYNEQFF
TRBV9	TRBJ2-3	CASSVEPGTSTDTQYF
TRBV5-1	TRBJ2-5	CASSPGTGVEETQYF
TRBV5-1	TRBJ2-3	CASARAGTDTQYF
TRBV7-3	TRBJ2-3	CASSWTGGADTQYF
TRBV5-1	TRBJ2-1	CASSIEPAYNEQFF
TRBV9	TRBJ2-7	CASSVEWESYEQYF
TRBV5-6	TRBJ2-7	CASSLAPLRDEQYF
TRBV12-3/TRBV12-4	TRBJ2-1	CASSKGTPVRQFF
TRBV4-1	TRBJ1-2	CASSTRTGRGYTF
TRBV6-6	TRBJ1-1	CASSPLDGLNTEAFF
TRBV30	TRBJ1-2	CAWGRNYGYTF
TRBV5-1	TRBJ2-1	CASSSSAGGGGNEQFF
TRBV6-6	TRBJ2-5	CASKTGGLETETQYF
TRBV7-2	TRBJ1-2	CASSLGQKAPYGYTF
TRBV7-9	TRBJ2-3	CASRPWFGDTQYF
TRBV7-2	TRBJ2-7	CASSLNSYYEQYF
TRBV18	TRBJ1-2	CASSPGTAQGYTF
TRBV6-5	TRBJ2-2	CATRTRRDTGELFF
TRBV7-9	TRBJ1-2	CASSWEGNYGYTF
TRBV10-3	TRBJ2-7	CAISAGEAYEQYF
TRBV10-3	TRBJ2-5	CAISESTREETQYF
TRBV15	TRBJ2-1	CATSRDRDWGDEQFF
TRBV24-1	TRBJ2-3	CATSDRTASSTDTQYF